A single T cell receptor (beta chain) is shown here with its context. This record comes from a study of control samples from healthy donors and cancer patients. Profiling relied on immunoSEQ multiplex PCR, and the TCRdb table lists in-frame clones only, not all of them. The table has more than 85,000 clones, 92% seen once; the top ten hold 2.5%. CDR1 is KGHDR, CDR2 SFDVKD, per germline. Trimming removed 9 bases from V and 10 bases from J, with 18 bases in between. The CDR3 consists of 13 residues. The sequence was collected from a woman younger than 35 in good health. The specimen was blood. The gene calls are TRBV24-1 and TRBJ2-1; possibly TRBD2 for D (5 bases). The DNA for the CDR3 is TGTGCCACCGGAGTGAGATCCGGGGTCGAGCAGTTCTTC. Translating gives CATGVRSGVEQFF.